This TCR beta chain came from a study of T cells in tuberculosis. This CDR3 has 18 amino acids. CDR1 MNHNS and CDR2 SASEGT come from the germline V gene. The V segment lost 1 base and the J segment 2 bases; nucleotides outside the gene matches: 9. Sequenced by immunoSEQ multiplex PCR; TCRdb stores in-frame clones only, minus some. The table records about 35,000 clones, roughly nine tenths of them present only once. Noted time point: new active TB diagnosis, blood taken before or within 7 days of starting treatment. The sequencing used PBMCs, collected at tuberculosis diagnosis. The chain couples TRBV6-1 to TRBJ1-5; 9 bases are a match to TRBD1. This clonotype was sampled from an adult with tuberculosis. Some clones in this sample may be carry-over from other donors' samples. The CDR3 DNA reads TGTGCCAGCAGTGAAGATACTTGGGGGACAGGGCGCAATCAGCCCCAGCATTTT. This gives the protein CASSEDTWGTGRNQPQHF.